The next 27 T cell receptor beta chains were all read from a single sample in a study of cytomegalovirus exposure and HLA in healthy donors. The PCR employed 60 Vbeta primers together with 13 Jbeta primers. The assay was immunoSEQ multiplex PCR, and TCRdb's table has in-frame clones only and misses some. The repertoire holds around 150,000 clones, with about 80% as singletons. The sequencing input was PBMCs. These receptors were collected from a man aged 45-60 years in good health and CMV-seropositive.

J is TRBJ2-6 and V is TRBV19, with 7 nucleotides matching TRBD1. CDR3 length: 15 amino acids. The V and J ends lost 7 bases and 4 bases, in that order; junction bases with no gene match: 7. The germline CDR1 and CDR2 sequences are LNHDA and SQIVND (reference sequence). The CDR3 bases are TGTGCCAGTACGCAAGACAGGGCCGGGGCCAACGTCCTGACTTTC. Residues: CASTQDRAGANVLTF.

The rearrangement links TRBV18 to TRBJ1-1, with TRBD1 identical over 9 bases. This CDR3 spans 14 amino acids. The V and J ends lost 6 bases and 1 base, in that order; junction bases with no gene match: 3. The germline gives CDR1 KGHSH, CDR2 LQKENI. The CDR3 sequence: CASSGTGTNTEAFF. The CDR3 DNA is TGTGCCAGCTCCGGGACAGGGACGAACACTGAAGCTTTCTTT.

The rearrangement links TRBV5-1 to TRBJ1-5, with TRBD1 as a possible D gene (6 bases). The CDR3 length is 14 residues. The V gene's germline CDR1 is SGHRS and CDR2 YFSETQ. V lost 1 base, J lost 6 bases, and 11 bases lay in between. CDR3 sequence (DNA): TGCGCCAGCAGCTTGCAGGAAGGGGGTCAGCCCCAGCATTTT. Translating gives CASSLQEGGQPQHF. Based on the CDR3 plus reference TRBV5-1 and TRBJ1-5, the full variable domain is KAGVTQTPRYLIKTRGQQVTLSCSPISGHRSVSWYQQTPGQGLQFLFEYFSETQRNKGNFPGRFSGRQFSNSRSEMNVSTLELGDSALYLCASSLQEGGQPQHFGDGTRLSIL.

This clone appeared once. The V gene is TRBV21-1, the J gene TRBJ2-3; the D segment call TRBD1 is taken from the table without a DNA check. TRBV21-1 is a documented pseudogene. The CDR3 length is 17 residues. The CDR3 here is CASSSPRNPGFTDTQYF. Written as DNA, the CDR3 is TGTGCCAGCAGCAGCCCCCGAAACCCAGGGTTCACAGATACGCAGTATTTT.

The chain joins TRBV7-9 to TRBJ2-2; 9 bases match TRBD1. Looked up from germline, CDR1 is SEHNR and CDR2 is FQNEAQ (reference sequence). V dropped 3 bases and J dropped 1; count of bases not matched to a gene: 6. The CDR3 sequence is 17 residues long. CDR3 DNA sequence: TGTGCCAGCAGCTTCCCCGGACAGGGGCAGAACACCGGGGAGCTGTTTTTT. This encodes CASSFPGQGQNTGELFF.

Here the CDR3 DNA reads TGTGCCTGGAGTCCTGGACAGGGGATCTACGAGCAGTACTTC. Protein product: CAWSPGQGIYEQYF. V and J are TRBV30 and TRBJ2-7; 9 bases agree with TRBD1. The CDR3 contains 14 residues. The ends lost 2 bases at V and 3 bases at J; junction bases unmatched: 5. Germline V gene lookup returns CDR1 GTSNPN and CDR2 SVGIG (reference sequence).

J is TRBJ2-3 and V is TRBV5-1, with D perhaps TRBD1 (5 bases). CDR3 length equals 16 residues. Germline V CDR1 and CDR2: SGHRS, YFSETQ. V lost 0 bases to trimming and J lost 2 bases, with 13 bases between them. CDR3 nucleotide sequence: TGCGCCAGCAGCTTGGTTGGTGGACAATTCACAGATACGCAGTATTTT. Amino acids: CASSLVGGQFTDTQYF.

This CDR3 is CASSLRGLLTDTQYF. For the CDR3, the DNA is TGCGCCAGCAGCTTGCGGGGACTTCTCACAGATACGCAGTATTTT. The chain links TRBV5-1 to TRBJ2-3, with D tentatively TRBD2 (6 bases). Germline V gene lookup returns CDR1 SGHRS and CDR2 YFSETQ. The CDR3 consists of 15 residues. V was clipped by 1 base and J by 2 bases, with 11 bases between them.

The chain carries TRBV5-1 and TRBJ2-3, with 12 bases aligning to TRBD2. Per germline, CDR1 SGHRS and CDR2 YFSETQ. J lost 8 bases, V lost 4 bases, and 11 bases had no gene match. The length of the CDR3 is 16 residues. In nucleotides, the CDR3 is TGCGCCAGCAGCCTGCCGCCTAGCGGGGGGGCAGGTACGCAGTATTTT. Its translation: CASSLPPSGGAGTQYF.

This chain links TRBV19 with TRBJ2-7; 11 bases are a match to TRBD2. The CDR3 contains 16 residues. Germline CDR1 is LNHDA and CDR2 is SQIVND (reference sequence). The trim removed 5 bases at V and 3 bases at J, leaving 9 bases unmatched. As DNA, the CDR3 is TGTGCCAGTAGTTTAACACTAGCGGGGGCCGGCTACGAGCAGTACTTC. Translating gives CASSLTLAGAGYEQYF.

This CDR3 reads CASSLARDNEQFF. In nucleotides, the CDR3 is TGTGCCAGCAGCTTAGCCCGGGACAATGAGCAGTTCTTC. V usage is TRBV11-3 and J usage is TRBJ2-1; D gene ambiguous. Trimming took off 1 base at V and 5 bases at J, with 6 bases between the two ends. From germline, CDR1 is SGHNT and CDR2 YENEEA. This CDR3 has 13 amino acids.

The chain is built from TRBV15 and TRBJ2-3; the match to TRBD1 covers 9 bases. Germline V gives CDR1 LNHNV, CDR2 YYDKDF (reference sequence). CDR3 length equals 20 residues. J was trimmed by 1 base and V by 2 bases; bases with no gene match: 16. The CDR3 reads CATSRSAMGQGPFRTDTQYF. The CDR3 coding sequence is TGTGCCACCAGCAGATCCGCGATGGGACAGGGACCCTTCCGCACAGATACGCAGTATTTT.

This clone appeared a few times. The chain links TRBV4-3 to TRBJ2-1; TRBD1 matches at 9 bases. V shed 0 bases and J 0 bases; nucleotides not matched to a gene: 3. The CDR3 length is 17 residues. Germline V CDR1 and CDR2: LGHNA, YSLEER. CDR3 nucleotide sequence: TGCGCCAGCAGCCAAGACCCGACAGGGGGCTCCTACAATGAGCAGTTCTTC. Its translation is CASSQDPTGGSYNEQFF.

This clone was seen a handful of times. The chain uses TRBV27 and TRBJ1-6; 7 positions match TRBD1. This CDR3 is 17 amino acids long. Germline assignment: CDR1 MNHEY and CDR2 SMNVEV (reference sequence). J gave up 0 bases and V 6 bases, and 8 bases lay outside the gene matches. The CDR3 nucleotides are TGTGCCAGCAGGGCCGGGACAGTGATCTCCTATAATTCACCCCTCCACTTT. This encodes CASRAGTVISYNSPLHF.

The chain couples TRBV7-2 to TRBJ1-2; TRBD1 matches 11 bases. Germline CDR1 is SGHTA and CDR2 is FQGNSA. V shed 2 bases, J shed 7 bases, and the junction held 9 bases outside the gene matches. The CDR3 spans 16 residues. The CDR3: CASSLFDGQGAGGYTF. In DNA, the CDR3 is TGTGCCAGCAGCTTATTCGACGGACAGGGGGCGGGTGGCTACACCTTC.

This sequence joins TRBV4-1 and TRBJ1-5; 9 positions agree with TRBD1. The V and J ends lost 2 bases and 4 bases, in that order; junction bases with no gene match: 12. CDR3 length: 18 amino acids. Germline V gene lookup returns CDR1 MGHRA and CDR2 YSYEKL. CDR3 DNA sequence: TGCGCCAGCAGCCAAATGGATGGACAGGGGAGACGTAATCAGCCCCAGCATTTT. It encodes CASSQMDGQGRRNQPQHF.

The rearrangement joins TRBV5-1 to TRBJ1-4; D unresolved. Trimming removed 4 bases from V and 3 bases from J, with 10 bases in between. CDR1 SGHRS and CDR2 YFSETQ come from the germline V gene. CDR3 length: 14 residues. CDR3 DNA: TGCGCCAGCAGCCTAACAGCCTCTAATGAAAAACTGTTTTTT. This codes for CASSLTASNEKLFF.

The CDR3 DNA is TGTGCCAGCAGCTTGGGAGGGTATGAAAAACTGTTTTTT. Translating it yields CASSLGGYEKLFF. V and J are TRBV7-6 and TRBJ1-4; D not certain. Trimming cost V 3 bases and J 6 bases, with 8 bases left between them. Germline V gene lookup returns CDR1 SGHVS and CDR2 FNYEAQ. CDR3 length equals 13 residues.

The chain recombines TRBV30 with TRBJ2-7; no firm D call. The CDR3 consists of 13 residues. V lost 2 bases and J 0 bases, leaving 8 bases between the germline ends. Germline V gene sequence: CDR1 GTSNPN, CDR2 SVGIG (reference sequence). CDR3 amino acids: CAWSRVDSYEQYF. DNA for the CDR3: TGTGCCTGGAGTCGCGTCGACTCCTACGAGCAGTACTTC.

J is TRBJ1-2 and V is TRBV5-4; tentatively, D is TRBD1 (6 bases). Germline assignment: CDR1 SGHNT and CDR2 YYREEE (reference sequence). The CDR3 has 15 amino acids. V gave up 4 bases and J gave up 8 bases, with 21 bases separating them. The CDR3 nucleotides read TGTGCCAGCAGCGGGATCCTTGGACTAGGGGGAGGCTACACCTTC. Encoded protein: CASSGILGLGGGYTF.

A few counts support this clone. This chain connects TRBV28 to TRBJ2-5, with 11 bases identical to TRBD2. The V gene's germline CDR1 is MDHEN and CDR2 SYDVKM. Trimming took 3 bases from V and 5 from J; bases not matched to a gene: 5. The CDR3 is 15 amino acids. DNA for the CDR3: TGTGCCAGCAGTTTTCGACTAGCGGGGAGCGAGACCCAGTACTTC. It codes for CASSFRLAGSETQYF. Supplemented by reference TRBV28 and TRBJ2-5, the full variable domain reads DVKVTQSSRYLVKRTGEKVFLECVQDMDHENMFWYRQDPGLGLRLIYFSYDVKMKEKGDIPEGYSVSREKKERFSLILESASTNQTSMYLCASSFRLAGSETQYFGPGTRLLVL.

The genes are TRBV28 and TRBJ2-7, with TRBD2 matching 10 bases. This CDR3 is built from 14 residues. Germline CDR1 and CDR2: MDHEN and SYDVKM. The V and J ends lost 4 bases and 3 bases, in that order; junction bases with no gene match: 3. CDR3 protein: CASSSAGGIYEQYF. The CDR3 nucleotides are TGTGCCAGCAGTTCAGCGGGGGGGATCTACGAGCAGTACTTC.

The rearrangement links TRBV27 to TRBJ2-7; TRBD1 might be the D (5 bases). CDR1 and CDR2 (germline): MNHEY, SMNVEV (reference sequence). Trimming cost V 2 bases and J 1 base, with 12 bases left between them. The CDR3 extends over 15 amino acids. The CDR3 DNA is TGTGCCAGCAGTTTAGGGGCAGACTCTTCCTACGAGCAGTACTTC. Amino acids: CASSLGADSSYEQYF.

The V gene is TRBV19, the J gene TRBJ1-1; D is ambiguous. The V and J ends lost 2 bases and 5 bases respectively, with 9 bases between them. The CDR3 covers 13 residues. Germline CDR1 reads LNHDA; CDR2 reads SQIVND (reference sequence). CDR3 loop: CASSIWTGTEAFF. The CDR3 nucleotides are TGTGCCAGTAGTATATGGACGGGAACTGAAGCTTTCTTT. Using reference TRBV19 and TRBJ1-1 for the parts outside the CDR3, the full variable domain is DGGITQSPKYLFRKEGQNVTLSCEQNLNHDAMYWYRQDPGQGLRLIYYSQIVNDFQKGDIAEGYSVSREKKESFPLTVTSAQKNPTAFYLCASSIWTGTEAFFGQGTRLTVV.

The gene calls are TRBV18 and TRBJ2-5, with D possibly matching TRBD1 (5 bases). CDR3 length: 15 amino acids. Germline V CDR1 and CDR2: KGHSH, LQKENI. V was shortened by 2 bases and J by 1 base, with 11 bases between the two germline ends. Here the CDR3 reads CASSPTPGLQETQYF. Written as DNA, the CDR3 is TGTGCCAGCTCACCAACCCCAGGGCTCCAAGAGACCCAGTACTTC.

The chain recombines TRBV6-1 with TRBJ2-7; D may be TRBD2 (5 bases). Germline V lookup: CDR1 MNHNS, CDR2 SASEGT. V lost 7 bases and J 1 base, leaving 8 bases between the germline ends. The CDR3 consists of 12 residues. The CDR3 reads CASTTSSYEQYF. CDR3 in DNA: TGTGCCAGCACTACTAGTTCCTACGAGCAGTACTTC.

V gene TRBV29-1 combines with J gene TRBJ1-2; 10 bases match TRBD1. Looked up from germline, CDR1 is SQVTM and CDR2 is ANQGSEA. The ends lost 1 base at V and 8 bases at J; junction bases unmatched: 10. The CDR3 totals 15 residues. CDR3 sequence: CSVEAGTGVLGGYTF. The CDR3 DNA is TGCAGCGTTGAAGCAGGGACAGGGGTTCTCGGGGGCTACACCTTC.